These 23 T cell receptor beta chains were sequenced from one sample in a study of glioma-infiltrating T cells after dendritic cell vaccination. The protocol was immunoSEQ multiplex PCR, while the TCRdb copy is restricted to in-frame clones and leaves out a portion. This table holds around 60,000 clones, about 89% found once. The sample's time point: after dendritic cell vaccination, including at tumor progression/relapse. The sample here was blood, taken after dendritic cell vaccination. The origin of the receptors is a human donor with glioblastoma.

The chain uses TRBV14 and TRBJ1-6; D perhaps matches TRBD1 (6 bases). Trimming cost V 0 bases and J 1 base, with 13 bases left between them. This CDR3 region has 18 residues. The germline V gene has CDR1 SGHDN and CDR2 FVKESK. CDR3 DNA: TGTGCCAGCAGCCAAGATCTTGGGGGCGCGTCCTATAATTCACCCCTCCACTTT. Residues: CASSQDLGGASYNSPLHF. Filled out from reference TRBV14 and TRBJ1-6, the complete variable domain reads EAGVTQFPSHSVIEKGQTVTLRCDPISGHDNLYWYRRVMGKEIKFLLHFVKESKQDESGMPNNRFLAERTGGTYSTLKVQPAELEDSGVYFCASSQDLGGASYNSPLHFGNGTRLTVT.

This clone was counted only a few times. The rearrangement joins TRBV7-2 to TRBJ1-6; D ambiguous. The V end lost 7 bases, the J end lost 7 bases, and 17 bases lay between the germline ends. CDR3 length: 15 amino acids. Germline V gives CDR1 SGHTA, CDR2 FQGNSA. CDR3 nucleotides: TGTGCCAGCACCCTCGGAGCCCTAGAAAATTCACCCCTCCACTTT. Translated, it gives CASTLGALENSPLHF.

This chain joins TRBV7-9 and TRBJ2-5, with TRBD2 matching over 15 bases. Germline V CDR1 and CDR2: SEHNR, FQNEAQ (reference sequence). Unmatched junction bases numbered 4, after V lost 6 bases and J lost 5 bases. This CDR3 comprises 15 residues. The CDR3 DNA sequence: TGTGCCAGCAGGCGAGGACTAGCGGGGGGGGAGACCCAGTACTTC. It specifies CASRRGLAGGETQYF.

This chain connects TRBV19 to TRBJ1-5, with TRBD1 matching 7 bases. CDR1 LNHDA and CDR2 SQIVND come from the germline V gene (reference sequence). With V trimmed by 8 bases and J by 0 bases, 7 bases remained unmatched. The CDR3 totals 15 residues. CDR3: CASARGENSNQPQHF. In DNA form, the CDR3 reads TGTGCCAGTGCCAGGGGGGAGAATAGCAATCAGCCCCAGCATTTT.

The V call is TRBV7-3, the J call TRBJ2-1, with 8 bases identical to TRBD2. CDR1 and CDR2 from the germline V gene are SGHTA and FQGTGA. V trimming: 2 bases; J trimming: 2 bases; junction bases outside the gene matches: 17. The CDR3 length is 20 residues. The CDR3 sequence is CASSLSSPGGLDKTYNEQFF. In DNA, the CDR3 is TGTGCCAGCAGCTTATCTTCACCGGGAGGGCTTGATAAAACCTACAATGAGCAGTTCTTC.

V gene TRBV5-1 combines with J gene TRBJ1-1, with D perhaps matching TRBD1 (5 bases). The CDR3 is 15 amino acids. The germline CDR1 and CDR2 sequences are SGHRS and YFSETQ. V was shortened by 4 bases and J by 4 bases, with 17 bases between the two germline ends. In DNA, the CDR3 is TGCGCCAGCAGCCCGGAGTCGGCGGGGCCCACTGAAGCTTTCTTT. Residues: CASSPESAGPTEAFF.

This clone was seen once. CDR3 sequence reads: CAIRFPSQEGQGGQPQHF. The CDR3 bases are TGTGCCATCAGATTCCCGAGTCAAGAGGGACAGGGTGGCCAGCCCCAGCATTTT. The V gene is TRBV10-3, the J gene TRBJ1-5; 9 bases agree with TRBD1. V was clipped by 6 bases and J by 7 bases; unmatched bases: 19. CDR1 is ENHRY and CDR2 is SYGVKD in the germline V gene. CDR3 length equals 18 residues.

J is TRBJ1-6 and V is TRBV6-4; D might be TRBD1 (5 bases). The CDR3 runs to 14 residues. Trimming pared 3 bases from V and 7 bases from J, leaving 10 bases between. CDR1 is MRHNA, CDR2 SNTAGT, per germline. The CDR3 sequence is CASSEFRGNSPLHF. Written as DNA, the CDR3 is TGTGCCAGCAGTGAGTTCCGGGGGAATTCACCCCTCCACTTT.

A single count supports this clone. The chain is built from TRBV19 and TRBJ2-6; 9 bases fit TRBD1. This CDR3 is built from 16 residues. Germline V lookup: CDR1 LNHDA, CDR2 SQIVND (reference sequence). Unmatched junction bases numbered 6, after V lost 7 bases and J lost 2 bases. CDR3 region: CASTDRGRTGANVLTF. For the CDR3, the DNA is TGTGCCAGTACGGACAGGGGAAGGACTGGGGCCAACGTCCTGACTTTC.

This chain joins TRBV5-4 and TRBJ1-2; perhaps TRBD1 as D (5 bases). The V gene's germline CDR1 is SGHNT and CDR2 YYREEE (reference sequence). V was cut by 1 base and J by 8 bases, with 18 bases left in between. The CDR3 spans 15 residues. The CDR3 is CASSLKLRGWGGYTF. The CDR3 DNA reads as TGTGCCAGCAGCTTGAAACTACGGGGGTGGGGAGGCTACACCTTC.

This clone was detected a few times. The chain carries TRBV9 and TRBJ2-5, with D tentatively TRBD2 (7 bases). Germline CDR1 reads SGDLS; CDR2 reads YYNGEE. Trimming took off 0 bases at V and 5 bases at J, with 11 bases between the two ends. CDR3 length: 14 amino acids. The CDR3 is CASSVEGGMETQYF. The CDR3 nucleotides read TGTGCCAGCAGCGTAGAGGGGGGGATGGAGACCCAGTACTTC.

The J gene is TRBJ1-1, the V gene TRBV15; the match to TRBD1 covers 7 bases. The CDR3 is 14 residues long. V shed 3 bases and J 1 base; nucleotides not matched to a gene: 2. Germline V lookup: CDR1 LNHNV, CDR2 YYDKDF (reference sequence). The CDR3 coding sequence is TGTGCCACCAGCAGGCGGACAGGGAACACTGAAGCTTTCTTT. This gives the protein CATSRRTGNTEAFF.

The chain employs TRBV5-4 and TRBJ2-1, with TRBD2 matching over 8 bases. In germline, CDR1 is SGHNT, CDR2 YYREEE (reference sequence). This CDR3 region has 15 residues. Trimming removed 4 bases from V and 8 bases from J; junction bases left unmatched: 11. DNA of the CDR3: TGTGCCAGCAGCAACCGGGGGGGTCCGTTTTATGAGCAGTTCTTC. Protein: CASSNRGGPFYEQFF.

This sequence joins TRBV4-3 and TRBJ1-2; TRBD1 matches 9 bases. This CDR3 contains 15 residues. CDR1 LGHNA and CDR2 YSLEER come from the germline V gene. The V segment lost 3 bases and the J segment 8 bases; nucleotides outside the gene matches: 10. This CDR3 is CASSQAPGTGQGYTF. The CDR3, as DNA: TGCGCCAGCAGCCAGGCCCCCGGGACAGGGCAAGGCTACACCTTC.

This clone showed up just a few times. V and J are TRBV7-2 and TRBJ2-7; TRBD2 agrees at 7 bases. Germline values: CDR1 SGHTA, CDR2 FQGNSA. The CDR3 length is 18 residues. V shed 7 bases, J shed 2 bases, and the junction held 20 bases outside the gene matches. CDR3 nucleotides: TGTGCCAGCAAGTGGAGCGGGGACCAAATTCTACCAACCTACGAGCAGTACTTC. Amino acids: CASKWSGDQILPTYEQYF. Combining the CDR3 with reference TRBV7-2 and TRBJ2-7 gives the whole variable domain GAGVSQSPSNKVTEKGKDVELRCDPISGHTALYWYRQSLGQGLEFLIYFQGNSAPDKSGLPSDRFSAERTGGSVSTLTIQRTQQEDSAVYLCASKWSGDQILPTYEQYFGPGTRLTVT.

This clone was counted a few times. This chain connects TRBV6-6 to TRBJ2-7; TRBD1 aligns across 7 bases. The CDR3 has 14 amino acids. Per germline, CDR1 MNHNY and CDR2 SVGAGI (reference sequence). The V gene end was trimmed by 2 bases and the J gene end by 1 base; junction bases not matched to a gene: 2. CDR3 DNA: TGTGCCAGCAGTTACACAGGGGTGTCCTACGAGCAGTACTTC. Amino acids: CASSYTGVSYEQYF.

The CDR3 coding sequence is TGTGCCTGGGCGAAAGGACAGGGGTCTTCCTACGAGCAGTACTTC. Protein product: CAWAKGQGSSYEQYF. This sequence joins TRBV30 and TRBJ2-7; 9 bases agree with TRBD1. V lost 5 bases and J lost 1; bases outside the gene matches: 9. Germline V gene data show CDR1 as GTSNPN and CDR2 as SVGIG (reference sequence). The CDR3 has 15 amino acids. The entire variable domain, with the rest obtained from reference TRBV30 and TRBJ2-7, is as follows: SQTIHQWPATLVQPVGSPLSLECTVEGTSNPNLYWYRQAAGRGLQLLFYSVGIGQISSEVPQNLSASRPQDRQFILSSKKLLLSDSGFYLCAWAKGQGSSYEQYFGPGTRLTVT.

The J gene is TRBJ1-1, the V gene TRBV16; a weak D match, TRBD1 (6 bases). The CDR3 totals 15 residues. The V end was cut by 2 bases, the J end by 4 bases, with 14 bases between. CDR1 KGHSY and CDR2 FQNENV come from the germline V gene. For the CDR3, the DNA is TGTGCCAGCAGCCAAGGGCCCCACAGGGCCACTGAAGCTTTCTTT. Translated: CASSQGPHRATEAFF. The full variable domain, in which reference TRBV16 and TRBJ1-1 provide the parts outside the CDR3, is GEEVAQTPKHLVRGEGQKAKLYCAPIKGHSYVFWYQQVLKNEFKFLISFQNENVFDETGMPKERFSAKCLPNSPCSLEIQATKLEDSAVYFCASSQGPHRATEAFFGQGTRLTVV.

This clone turned up a few times. This rearrangement joins TRBV6-6 to TRBJ1-5, with 7 bases aligning to TRBD1. J lost 2 bases, V lost 5 bases, and 9 bases had no gene match. Germline loops: CDR1 MNHNY, CDR2 SVGAGI (reference sequence). The CDR3 consists of 16 residues. In DNA, the CDR3 is TGTGCCAGCAGTAGACAGGGAAGGACGGGCAATCAGCCCCAGCATTTT. Translation: CASSRQGRTGNQPQHF.

The V and J genes are TRBV5-8 and TRBJ2-7, with D tentatively TRBD1 (5 bases). The germline V gene encodes CDR1 SGHTS and CDR2 YDEGEE. The CDR3 loop spans 16 amino acids. V lost 0 bases and J lost 6, with 19 bases in between. CDR3 sequence: CASSLALGQGSLEQYF. Here the CDR3 DNA reads TGTGCCAGCAGCTTGGCCTTGGGGCAGGGCTCACTCGAGCAGTACTTC.

The chain recombines TRBV9 with TRBJ2-3; 12 bases agree with TRBD2. The germline V gene encodes CDR1 SGDLS and CDR2 YYNGEE. There are 16 residues in the CDR3. V shed 4 bases, J shed 3 bases, and the junction held 6 bases outside the gene matches. CDR3 amino acids: CASSPQGLAGTDTQYF. DNA of the CDR3: TGTGCCAGCAGCCCACAAGGACTAGCGGGAACAGATACGCAGTATTTT.

This chain joins TRBV18 and TRBJ2-3, with TRBD2 identical over 7 bases. Trimming removed 3 bases from V and 1 base from J; junction bases left unmatched: 7. In germline, CDR1 is KGHSH, CDR2 LQKENI. The CDR3 totals 16 residues. The CDR3 sequence is CASSPSRGRGTDTQYF. The DNA for the CDR3 is TGTGCCAGCTCACCGAGTCGCGGGAGAGGCACAGATACGCAGTATTTT.

V is TRBV19 and J is TRBJ2-2; 8 nucleotides match TRBD1. The germline gives CDR1 LNHDA, CDR2 SQIVND (reference sequence). V trimming: 3 bases; J trimming: 6 bases; junction bases outside the gene matches: 6. This CDR3 has 15 residues. The DNA for the CDR3 is TGTGCCAGTAGTATTTGGACAGGGAGGTCCGGGGAGCTGTTTTTT. Its protein product is CASSIWTGRSGELFF.